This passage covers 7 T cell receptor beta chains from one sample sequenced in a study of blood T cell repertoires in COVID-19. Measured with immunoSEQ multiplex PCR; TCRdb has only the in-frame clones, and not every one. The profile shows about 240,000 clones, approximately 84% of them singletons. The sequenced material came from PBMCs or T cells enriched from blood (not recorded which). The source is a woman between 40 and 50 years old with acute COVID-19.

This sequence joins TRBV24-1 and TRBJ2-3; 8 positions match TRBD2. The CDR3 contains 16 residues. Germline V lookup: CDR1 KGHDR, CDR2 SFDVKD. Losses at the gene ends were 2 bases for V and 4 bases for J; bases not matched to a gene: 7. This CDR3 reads CATSDSPGLGADTQYF. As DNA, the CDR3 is TGTGCCACCAGTGATTCACCGGGACTAGGAGCAGATACGCAGTATTTT.

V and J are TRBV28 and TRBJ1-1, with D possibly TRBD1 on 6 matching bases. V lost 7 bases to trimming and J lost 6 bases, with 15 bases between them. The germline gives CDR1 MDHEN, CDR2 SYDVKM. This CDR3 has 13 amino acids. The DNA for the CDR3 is TGTGCCAGCACCTCAGGGGCTGCGGCTGAAGCTTTCTTT. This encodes CASTSGAAAEAFF.

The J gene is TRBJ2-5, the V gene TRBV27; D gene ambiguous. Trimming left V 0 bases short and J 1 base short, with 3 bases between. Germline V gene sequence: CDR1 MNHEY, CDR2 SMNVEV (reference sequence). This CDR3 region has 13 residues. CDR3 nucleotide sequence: TGTGCCAGCAGTTTATCCAGCCAAGAGACCCAGTACTTC. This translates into CASSLSSQETQYF.

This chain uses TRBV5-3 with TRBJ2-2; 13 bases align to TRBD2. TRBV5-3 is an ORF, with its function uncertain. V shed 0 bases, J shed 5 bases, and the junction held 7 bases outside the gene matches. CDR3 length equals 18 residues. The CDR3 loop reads CARSLGQQTSGRTGELFF. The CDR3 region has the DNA TGTGCCAGAAGCTTGGGACAACAGACTAGCGGGAGGACCGGGGAGCTGTTTTTT.

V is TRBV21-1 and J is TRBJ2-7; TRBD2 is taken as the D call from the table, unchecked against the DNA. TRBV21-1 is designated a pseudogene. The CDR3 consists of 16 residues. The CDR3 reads CASTKTGTSGKWEQYF. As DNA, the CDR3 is TGTGCCAGCACCAAAACGGGGACTAGCGGGAAGTGGGAGCAGTACTTC.

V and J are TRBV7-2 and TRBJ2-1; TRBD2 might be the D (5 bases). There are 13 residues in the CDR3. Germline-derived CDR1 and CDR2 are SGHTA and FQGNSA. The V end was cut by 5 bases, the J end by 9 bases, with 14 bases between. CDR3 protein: CASSKSWTGEQFF. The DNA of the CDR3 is TGTGCCAGCAGCAAGAGTTGGACTGGTGAGCAGTTCTTC.

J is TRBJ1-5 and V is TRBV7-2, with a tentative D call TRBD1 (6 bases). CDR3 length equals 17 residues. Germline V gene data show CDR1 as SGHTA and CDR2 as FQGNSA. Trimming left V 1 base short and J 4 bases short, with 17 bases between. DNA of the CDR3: TGTGCCAGCAGCTTAGTGGTTAGGGGAGGGGGAAATCAGCCCCAGCATTTT. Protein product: CASSLVVRGGGNQPQHF.